This section outlines one T cell receptor (beta chain) sequence together with its context. It lacks a known antigen. Base qualities were left out, and no much larger clone turns up one base away. TCRbeta CDR3 regions were amplified from genomic DNA by means of the immunoSEQ Assay, a bias-controlled multiplex PCR. Under the source paper's analysis protocol: Nucleated cell counts per sample were estimated from amplification of reference gene primers within the assay. Sequence reads were collapsed and filtered to measure the absolute abundance of every unique TCRbeta CDR3 rearrangement. For each sample, productive Simpson clonality was calculated as the square root of Simpson's diversity index across productive rearrangements. What TCRdb holds here is the immuneACCESS table cut down to in-frame rearrangements. Part of the clones is not present; checked against another copy, under half of the missing clones reflect an unresolved V gene, and the others are unexplained. Clone size and the V and J calls come from that table; the DNA yielded D and trimming. Within this sample are some 110,000 clones, with 85% of them counted one time only. 1.3% to 1.5% of the sample rests with the top ten.

A distance of 8 bases separates the germline ends of V and J, which lose 1 base and 4 bases respectively. CDR1 GTSNPN and CDR2 SVGIG are derived from the germline V gene (reference sequence). The CDR3 has 13 amino acids, counting the end cysteine and phenylalanine. The entry retains the CDR3 DNA only, 39 bases that are in frame from base 1. Each collaborating institution followed its own protocols to collect whole blood in K2EDTA tubes. For TCRbeta analysis, collaborators shipped samples as frozen whole blood, isolated PBMCs, or DNA extracted from either of those sample types. This specimen comes from a study of blood T cell repertoires in COVID-19 (dated by TCRdb to 2018 to 2021). Regarding the complete study: Collaborator samples came from the United States, Italy and Spain and covered acute and convalescent phases of COVID-19. Samples were obtained from the ongoing ImmuneRACE study (first 160 participants) and from over 1,000 subjects provided by 6 global collaborators. A freely available public database, intended as a resource for researchers studying the immune response to SARS-CoV-2, is where the repertoires were released. Where HLA class I and class II types were available, the types were taken from metadata supplied by the sample provider, not from assay-based typing. The material from the prospective study consisted of cDNA or gDNA derived from T cells, B-cell-depleted T cells, or PBMCs. The dataset comprised deeply sampled blood TCRbeta repertoires from subjects exposed to, actively infected with, or recovered from COVID-19. The sample metadata nearly always contained a de-identified subject ID, COVID-19 status, age in years and sex. Paper-wide results and their limitations: The amount of clinical and demographic metadata varied by source and participant and was provided uncurated.

The sequence was obtained from a man aged 35 to 55 with acute or convalescent COVID-19. The chain uses TRBV30 and TRBJ1-3; the D gene cannot be named for sure. Sequenced material: peripheral blood. The DNA reads TGTGCCTGGAGTGGACCTAGGGGAAACACCATATATTTT. The encoded protein is CAWSGPRGNTIYF.